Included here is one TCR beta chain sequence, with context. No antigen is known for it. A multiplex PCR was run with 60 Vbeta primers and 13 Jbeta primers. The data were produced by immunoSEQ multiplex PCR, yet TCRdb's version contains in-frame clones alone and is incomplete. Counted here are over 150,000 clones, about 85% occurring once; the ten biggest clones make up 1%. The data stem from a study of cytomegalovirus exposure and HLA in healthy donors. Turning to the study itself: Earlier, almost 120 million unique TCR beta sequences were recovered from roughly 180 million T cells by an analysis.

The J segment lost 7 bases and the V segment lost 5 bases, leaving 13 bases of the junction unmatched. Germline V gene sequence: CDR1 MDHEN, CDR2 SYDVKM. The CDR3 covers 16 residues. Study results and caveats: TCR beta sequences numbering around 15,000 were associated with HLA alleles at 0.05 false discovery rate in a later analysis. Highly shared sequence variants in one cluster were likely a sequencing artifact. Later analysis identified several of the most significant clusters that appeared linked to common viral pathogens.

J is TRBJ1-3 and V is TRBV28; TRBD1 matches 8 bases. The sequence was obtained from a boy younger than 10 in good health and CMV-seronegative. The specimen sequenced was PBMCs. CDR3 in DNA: TGTGCCAGCAGTGGTCCAGGGGGCTTAAAAAGGAACACCATATATTTT. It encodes CASSGPGGLKRNTIYF.